These 14 T cell receptor beta chains were sequenced from one sample in a study of Ad26.COV2.S vaccination and SARS-CoV-2 variants. Here immunoSEQ multiplex PCR was the method, and the copy in TCRdb shows in-frame clones only, minus some. Of under 150,000 clones in the sample, roughly 89% were seen once. Source: peripheral blood, taken after recovery from COVID-19. These receptors all come from a human donor who had recovered from COVID-19.

The chain couples TRBV9 to TRBJ2-5, with a weak D call TRBD2 (5 bases). Germline V gene lookup returns CDR1 SGDLS and CDR2 YYNGEE. Trimming removed 2 bases from V and 2 bases from J, with 13 bases in between. The CDR3 has 15 amino acids. The CDR3 DNA sequence: TGTGCCAGCAGCGTTTCCGGGGTGGGGCAAGAGACCCAGTACTTC. Amino acid sequence: CASSVSGVGQETQYF. The variable domain in full, completed from reference TRBV9 and TRBJ2-5, reads DSGVTQTPKHLITATGQRVTLRCSPRSGDLSVYWYQQSLDQGLQFLIQYYNGEERAKGNILERFSAQQFPDLHSELNLSSLELGDSALYFCASSVSGVGQETQYFGPGTRLLVL.

This rearrangement joins TRBV27 to TRBJ2-1, with a possible D match to TRBD2 (6 bases). V lost 3 bases and J 4 bases, leaving 10 bases between the germline ends. This CDR3 comprises 14 residues. CDR1 is MNHEY and CDR2 is SMNVEV in the germline V gene (reference sequence). The CDR3 sequence is CASSLREVYNEQFF. The CDR3 DNA is TGTGCCAGCAGTTTGAGGGAGGTTTACAATGAGCAGTTCTTC.

V is TRBV7-9 and J is TRBJ2-5; D is unresolved. The CDR3 contains 13 residues. V lost 4 bases and J lost 2, with 8 bases in between. Germline CDR1 is SEHNR and CDR2 is FQNEAQ (reference sequence). As DNA, the CDR3 is TGTGCCAGCAGCTATCGGGTTCAAGAGACCCAGTACTTC. Translating it yields CASSYRVQETQYF.

This rearrangement joins TRBV2 to TRBJ1-5; perhaps TRBD1 as D (5 bases). CDR3 length: 13 amino acids. Trimming cost V 6 bases and J 6 bases, with 12 bases left between them. Per germline, CDR1 SNHLY and CDR2 FYNNEI. CDR3 nucleotide sequence: TGTGCCAGCAGGCAGGGAGGTAGTCAGCCCCAGCATTTT. Translating gives CASRQGGSQPQHF.

This clone was observed once. This chain links TRBV18 with TRBJ1-2, with D perhaps TRBD1 (5 bases). The CDR3 contains 19 residues. The germline V and J ends were trimmed by 5 bases and 4 bases, with 29 bases remaining between them. Germline-derived CDR1 and CDR2 are KGHSH and LQKENI. DNA of the CDR3: TGTGCCAGCTCAGGGAACTCCCGGGACGGGGGTTATTTTACCTATGGCTACACCTTC. It encodes CASSGNSRDGGYFTYGYTF.

The gene calls are TRBV3-1 (or the pseudogene TRBV3-2) and TRBJ1-2; TRBD1 matches 12 bases. This CDR3 has 19 residues. Germline loops: CDR1 LGHDT, CDR2 YNNKEL (reference sequence). V shed 3 bases, J shed 0 bases, and the junction held 11 bases outside the gene matches. CDR3 residues: CASSQGTGGAEEANYGYTF. In nucleotides, the CDR3 is TGTGCCAGCAGCCAGGGGACAGGGGGCGCGGAAGAAGCTAACTATGGCTACACCTTC.

The V and J genes are TRBV28 and TRBJ1-4, with a tentative D call TRBD1 (6 bases). The CDR3 loop spans 14 amino acids. In germline, CDR1 is MDHEN, CDR2 SYDVKM. The V end was cut by 7 bases, the J end by 5 bases, with 14 bases between. The CDR3 region is CASMMGGQNEKLFF. CDR3 bases: TGTGCCAGCATGATGGGGGGCCAGAATGAAAAACTGTTTTTT.

This chain uses TRBV19 with TRBJ2-5; no definite D call. Germline values: CDR1 LNHDA, CDR2 SQIVND (reference sequence). The CDR3 covers 14 residues. V lost 1 base and J 5 bases, leaving 11 bases between the germline ends. The CDR3 reads CASSIGGSRETQYF. Here the CDR3 DNA reads TGTGCCAGTAGTATAGGGGGTAGCCGGGAGACCCAGTACTTC.

Concerning this clone: Other DNA sequences within the sample encode an identical CDR3. This rearrangement joins TRBV6-1 to TRBJ1-1; D call uncertain. This CDR3 has 14 amino acids. Trimming stripped 0 bases from V and 2 bases from J, with 7 bases between. Germline CDR1 and CDR2: MNHNS and SASEGT. The CDR3 sequence: CASSEALPNTEAFF. The CDR3 region has the DNA TGTGCCAGCAGTGAAGCGCTTCCTAACACTGAAGCTTTCTTT.

The chain links TRBV12-3 or TRBV12-4 to TRBJ1-3; no reliable D call. V was pared by 6 bases and J by 5 bases, with 11 bases between. This CDR3 is 13 amino acids long. CDR3 DNA sequence: TGTGCCAGCAGACCCCCAGGTAGAAACACCATATATTTT. It translates to CASRPPGRNTIYF.

In this sample, this clone turned up once. The genes are TRBV11-2 and TRBJ1-6; D gene ambiguous. The CDR3 has 16 residues. The germline V and J ends were trimmed by 0 bases and 0 bases, with 6 bases remaining between them. CDR1 SGHAT and CDR2 FQNNGV come from the germline V gene. The CDR3 nucleotides are TGTGCCAGCAGCTTAGAACAGAGCTCCTATAATTCACCCCTCCACTTT. Amino acids: CASSLEQSSYNSPLHF.

This clone has a single count. The chain recombines TRBV4-3 with TRBJ1-2; D unclear. In germline, CDR1 is LGHNA, CDR2 YSLEER. The CDR3 runs 14 residues. The ends were cut back, 1 base at V and 4 bases at J, with 10 bases in the middle. The CDR3 DNA sequence: TGCGCCAGCAGCCAAGTAGCAGCCACCTATGGCTACACCTTC. Protein: CASSQVAATYGYTF.

The genes are TRBV6-2 or TRBV6-3 and TRBJ2-5; D possibly corresponds to TRBD1 (6 bases). Looked up from germline, CDR1 is MNHEY and CDR2 is SVGEGT. This CDR3 has 15 amino acids. The ends were cut back, 4 bases at V and 2 bases at J, with 14 bases in the middle. Here the CDR3 reads CASSFARGEQETQYF. CDR3 nucleotide sequence: TGTGCCAGCAGTTTTGCCAGGGGCGAACAAGAGACCCAGTACTTC.

The chain joins TRBV19 to TRBJ1-5; D remains ambiguous. Trimming took 2 bases from V and 7 from J, leaving 6 bases between them. CDR3 length: 12 amino acids. CDR1 and CDR2 (germline): LNHDA, SQIVND (reference sequence). DNA of the CDR3: TGTGCCAGTAGTATATCGATGCAGCCCCAGCATTTT. Translation gives CASSISMQPQHF.